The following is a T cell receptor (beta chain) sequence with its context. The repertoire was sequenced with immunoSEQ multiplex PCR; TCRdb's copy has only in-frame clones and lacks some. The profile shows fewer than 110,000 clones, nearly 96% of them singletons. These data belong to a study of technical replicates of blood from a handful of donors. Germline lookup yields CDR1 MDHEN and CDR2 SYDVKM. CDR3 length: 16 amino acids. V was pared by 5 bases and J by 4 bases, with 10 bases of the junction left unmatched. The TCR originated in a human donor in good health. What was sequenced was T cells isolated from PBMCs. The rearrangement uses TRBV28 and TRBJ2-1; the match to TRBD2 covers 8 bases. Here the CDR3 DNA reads TGTGCCAGCAGTAAAGCGAGCGGGAGTGGTTACAATGAGCAGTTCTTC. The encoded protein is CASSKASGSGYNEQFF.